A single sample gave rise to the 7 T cell receptor beta chains below, sequenced in a study of metastatic and nonmetastatic thyroid tumors. TCRdb redid the clone calls on the PCR reads using MiXCR. This sample has about 14,000 clones; approximately 30% occur once, and the top ten carry about 19%. Thyroid surgery was performed in patients who had received no treatment beforehand. The sample was tumor tissue. The origin of the receptors is a female donor with papillary thyroid cancer or a benign thyroid nodule (not recorded which). Some clones in this sample may be carry-over from other donors' samples.

In its sample, this clone was seen many times. The chain couples TRBV30 to TRBJ2-1; D not resolved. Trimming pared 0 bases from V and 8 bases from J, leaving 8 bases between. Germline V gene lookup returns CDR1 GTSNPN and CDR2 SVGIG (reference sequence). This CDR3 spans 12 amino acids. The CDR3 spells CAWSVPGYEQFF. CDR3 in DNA: TGTGCCTGGAGTGTACCCGGGTATGAGCAGTTCTTC.

The J gene is TRBJ2-3, the V gene TRBV19; 13 nucleotides line up with TRBD2. The CDR3 has 17 residues. Germline V gene lookup returns CDR1 LNHDA and CDR2 SQIVND (reference sequence). After removal of 3 bases from V and 1 base from J, the junction contained 4 bases not matched to a gene. DNA for the CDR3: TGTGCCAGTAGTATCCTCGGACTAGCGGGGGGCACAGATACGCAGTATTTT. This encodes CASSILGLAGGTDTQYF.

The chain links TRBV12-3 or TRBV12-4 to TRBJ2-3; 10 nucleotides match TRBD2. V was clipped by 6 bases and J by 2 bases; unmatched bases: 5. CDR3 size: 15 residues. The CDR3 DNA is TGTGCCAGCAGCCGGACTAGCGGAAACACAGATACGCAGTATTTT. Amino acid sequence: CASSRTSGNTDTQYF.

This clone showed up many times. V is TRBV9 and J is TRBJ2-5, with 12 bases that match TRBD2. The CDR3 consists of 16 residues. V lost 4 bases and J lost 1; bases outside the gene matches: 5. The germline V gene has CDR1 SGDLS and CDR2 YYNGEE. CDR3 nucleotide sequence: TGTGCCAGCAGCCCAGGACTAGCGGGGACCCAAGAGACCCAGTACTTC. Its translation: CASSPGLAGTQETQYF.

This clone is judged medium-sized. The sample contains more than one DNA sequence encoding this CDR3. This rearrangement joins TRBV6-2 or TRBV6-3 to TRBJ1-6; 7 bases fit TRBD1. The V gene end was trimmed by 4 bases and the J gene end by 4 bases; junction bases not matched to a gene: 4. CDR1 MNHEY and CDR2 SVGEGT come from the germline V gene. This CDR3 region has 15 residues. CDR3 residues: CASSWPGQYNSPLHF. The CDR3 coding sequence is TGTGCCAGCAGTTGGCCGGGACAGTATAATTCACCCCTCCACTTT.

The V and J genes are TRBV6-1 and TRBJ2-3; D gene uncertain. The CDR3 length is 13 residues. V gave up 4 bases and J gave up 5 bases, with 10 bases separating them. From germline, CDR1 is MNHNS and CDR2 SASEGT. The CDR3 region is CASSASPGDTQYF. The CDR3 DNA is TGTGCCAGCAGTGCCTCACCTGGAGATACGCAGTATTTT.

This clone rates as medium-sized. This chain links TRBV20-1 with TRBJ2-5; 8 bases are a match to TRBD1. This CDR3 spans 14 amino acids. V trimming: 0 bases; J trimming: 5 bases; junction bases outside the gene matches: 5. Germline lookup yields CDR1 DFQATT and CDR2 SNEGSKA (reference sequence). The DNA for the CDR3 is TGCAGTGCTAGAGATGGGGGACAGGAGGAGACCCAGTACTTC. Its protein product is CSARDGGQEETQYF.